This T cell receptor beta chain was sequenced for a study of T cell responses to AZD1222 COVID-19 vaccine. Study-level results: Spike-specific TCR breadth and depth rose after two AZD1222 doses. Vaccine-associated CD4 TCRs spanned spike, dominant at 160-218 and 743-854. Regions left unmutated in variants are reportedly the target of nearly half of spike-specific TCRs.

Produced via immunoSEQ multiplex PCR; TCRdb's table is partial and in-frame only. The table has approximately 140,000 clones, roughly 80% seen once; the top ten hold about 3.8%. A note on this clone: The target antigen is unknown.

Losses at the gene ends were 4 bases for V and 1 base for J; bases not matched to a gene: 7. Germline V gives CDR1 PRHDT, CDR2 FYEKMQ (reference sequence). The CDR3 is made up of 15 amino acids. The rearrangement joins TRBV13 to TRBJ2-7, with 7 bases aligning to TRBD2. The TCR sequence derives from an adult in good health. The sequenced sample was peripheral blood, obtained on day 0 of MenACWY control vaccination. This CDR3 is CASSSRSGESYEQYF. In DNA form, the CDR3 reads TGTGCCAGCAGCTCCCGAAGCGGGGAGTCCTACGAGCAGTACTTC.